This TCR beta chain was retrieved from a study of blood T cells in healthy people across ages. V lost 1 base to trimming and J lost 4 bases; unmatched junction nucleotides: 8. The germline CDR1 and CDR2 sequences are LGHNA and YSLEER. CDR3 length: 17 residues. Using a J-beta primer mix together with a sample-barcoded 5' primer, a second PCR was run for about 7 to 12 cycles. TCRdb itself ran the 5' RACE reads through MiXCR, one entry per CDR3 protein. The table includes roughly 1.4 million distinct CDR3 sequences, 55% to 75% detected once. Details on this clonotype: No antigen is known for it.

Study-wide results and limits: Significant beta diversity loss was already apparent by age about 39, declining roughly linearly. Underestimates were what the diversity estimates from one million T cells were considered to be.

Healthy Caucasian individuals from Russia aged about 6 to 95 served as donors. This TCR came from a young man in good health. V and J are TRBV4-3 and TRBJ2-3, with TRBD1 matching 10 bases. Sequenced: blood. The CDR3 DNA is TGCGCCAGCAGCCAAGTTGGCCTGGGACAGGGGCCAGATACGCAGTATTTT. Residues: CASSQVGLGQGPDTQYF.